This entry lists 3 T cell receptor beta chains sequenced from one sample in a study of cytomegalovirus exposure and HLA in healthy donors. Researchers ran the PCR with 60 Vbeta and 13 Jbeta primers. TCRdb keeps only in-frame clones here, not all; method: immunoSEQ multiplex PCR. The repertoire holds some 99,000 clones, 69% seen once, with under 6.5% in the top ten. Sequenced input: PBMCs. All receptors derive from a woman between 65 and 79 years old in good health and CMV-seropositive.

This chain uses TRBV2 with TRBJ1-1; a possible D gene is TRBD1 (5 bases). Trimming took 3 bases from V and 4 from J, leaving 12 bases between them. In germline, CDR1 is SNHLY, CDR2 FYNNEI. The CDR3 contains 14 residues. Here the CDR3 DNA reads TGTGCCAGCAGTGAGTTCAGGGTTGGCACTGAAGCTTTCTTT. Amino acid sequence: CASSEFRVGTEAFF.

The V gene is TRBV6-5, the J gene TRBJ1-1; D not resolved. CDR3 size: 11 residues. V dropped 11 bases and J dropped 3 bases, with 10 bases sitting between them. CDR1 MNHEY and CDR2 SVGAGI come from the germline V gene. CDR3: CARRRDTEAFF. CDR3 DNA: TGTGCCCGCCGGAGAGACACTGAAGCTTTCTTT.

This clone has just a few counts. A junction end diverges from the germline sequence, so it may reflect a read error. The chain is built from TRBV4-2 and TRBJ2-1, with 11 nucleotides matching TRBD2. Germline loops: CDR1 LGHNA, CDR2 YNFKEQ. The CDR3 sequence is 16 residues long. The CDR3 loop reads CASSQASGGPYNEQFF. DNA of the CDR3: TGTGCCAGCAGTCAAGCTAGCGGGGGGCCTTATAATGAGCAGTTCTTC.